Below, 2 T cell receptor beta chains from the same sample are listed, as sequenced in a study of T cell changes during pregnancy in multiple sclerosis. Profiling relied on immunoSEQ multiplex PCR, and the TCRdb table lists in-frame clones only, not all of them. The sample has about 93,000 clones; 75% to 95% are singletons. The sequences come from peripheral blood, collected before pregnancy. Receptors were obtained from a female donor with multiple sclerosis, enrolled in a pregnancy study.

This sequence joins TRBV18 and TRBJ1-1; 8 positions agree with TRBD1. The ends lost 1 base at V and 3 bases at J; junction bases unmatched: 7. Germline V gene lookup returns CDR1 KGHSH and CDR2 LQKENI. This CDR3 has 16 residues. CDR3 bases: TGTGCCAGCTCACCACTCTTCGGCAGGGGGCACACTGAAGCTTTCTTT. Translating it yields CASSPLFGRGHTEAFF.

The chain joins TRBV29-1 to TRBJ2-5; possibly TRBD2 for D (7 bases). This CDR3 spans 12 amino acids. Germline CDR1 is SQVTM and CDR2 is ANQGSEA. V was pared by 7 bases and J by 5 bases, with 14 bases between. The CDR3 sequence is CSGRGGGETQYF. The CDR3 DNA is TGCAGCGGAAGGGGAGGGGGGGAGACCCAGTACTTC.